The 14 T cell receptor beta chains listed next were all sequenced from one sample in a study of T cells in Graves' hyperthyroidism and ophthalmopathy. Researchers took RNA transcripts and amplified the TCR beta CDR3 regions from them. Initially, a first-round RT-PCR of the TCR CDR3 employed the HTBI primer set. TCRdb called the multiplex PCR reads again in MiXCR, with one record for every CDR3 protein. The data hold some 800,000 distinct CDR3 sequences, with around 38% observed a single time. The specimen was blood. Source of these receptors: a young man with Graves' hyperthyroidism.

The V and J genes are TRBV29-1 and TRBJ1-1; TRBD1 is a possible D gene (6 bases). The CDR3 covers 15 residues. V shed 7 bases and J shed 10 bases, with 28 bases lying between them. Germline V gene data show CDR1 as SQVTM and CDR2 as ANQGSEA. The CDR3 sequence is CSAEGGGPTPLAAFF. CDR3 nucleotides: TGCAGCGCCGAGGGGGGCGGACCCACGCCCCTAGCAGCTTTCTTT. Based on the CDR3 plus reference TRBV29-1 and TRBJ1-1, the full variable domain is SAVISQKPSRDICQRGTSLTIQCQVDSQVTMMFWYRQQPGQSLTLIATANQGSEATYESGFVIDKFPISRPNLTFSTLTVSNMSPEDSSIYLCSAEGGGPTPLAAFFGQGTRLTVV.

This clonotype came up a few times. CDR3 sequence reads: CASSETLSTDTQYF. The CDR3 DNA is TGTGCCAGCAGTGAAACCCTTAGCACAGATACGCAGTATTTT. The chain combines TRBV2 with TRBJ2-3; D is uncertain. Trimming stripped 2 bases from V and 0 bases from J, with 6 bases between. This CDR3 is 14 amino acids long. Germline V gene data show CDR1 as SNHLY and CDR2 as FYNNEI.

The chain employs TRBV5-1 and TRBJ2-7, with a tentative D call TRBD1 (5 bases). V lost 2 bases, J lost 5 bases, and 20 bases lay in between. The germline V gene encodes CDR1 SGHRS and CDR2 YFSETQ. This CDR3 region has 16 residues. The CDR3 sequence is CASSLTPPGSRNEQYF. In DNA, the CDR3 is TGCGCCAGCAGCTTAACACCCCCAGGGTCGCGGAACGAGCAGTACTTC.

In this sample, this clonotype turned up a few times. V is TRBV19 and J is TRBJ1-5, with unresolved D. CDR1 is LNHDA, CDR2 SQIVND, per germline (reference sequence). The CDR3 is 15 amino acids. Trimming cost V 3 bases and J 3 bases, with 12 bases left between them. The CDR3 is CASSIWELDNQPQHF. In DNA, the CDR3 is TGTGCCAGTAGTATTTGGGAACTCGACAATCAGCCCCAGCATTTT.

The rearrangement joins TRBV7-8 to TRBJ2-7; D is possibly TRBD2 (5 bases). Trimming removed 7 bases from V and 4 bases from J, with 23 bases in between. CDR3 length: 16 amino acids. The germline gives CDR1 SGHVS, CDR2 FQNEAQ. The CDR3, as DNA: TGTGCCAGCACCCTGGGGAGTGGGCGAACACCTTACGAGCAGTACTTC. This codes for CASTLGSGRTPYEQYF.

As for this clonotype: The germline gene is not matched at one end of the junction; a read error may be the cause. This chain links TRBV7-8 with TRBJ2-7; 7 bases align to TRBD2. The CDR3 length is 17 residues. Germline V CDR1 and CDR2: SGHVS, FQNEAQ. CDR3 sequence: CASSFHQSAGDSHEQYF. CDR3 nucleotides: TGTGCCAGCAGCTTCCATCAATCGGCGGGAGACTCCCACGAGCAGTACTTC.

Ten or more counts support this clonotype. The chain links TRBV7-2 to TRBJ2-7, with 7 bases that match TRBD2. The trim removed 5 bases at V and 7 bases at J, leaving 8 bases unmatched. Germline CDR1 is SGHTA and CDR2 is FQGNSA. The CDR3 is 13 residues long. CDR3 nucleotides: TGTGCCAGCAGCCGGGACGGGACTAAGGAGCAGTACTTC. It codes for CASSRDGTKEQYF.

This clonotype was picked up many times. The CDR3 sequence: CSVVVRRNQETQYF. The CDR3, as DNA: TGCAGCGTTGTGGTCAGGAGGAACCAAGAGACCCAGTACTTC. The chain is built from TRBV29-1 and TRBJ2-5, with a possible D match to TRBD2 (5 bases). The CDR3 is 14 residues long. Germline V lookup: CDR1 SQVTM, CDR2 ANQGSEA. Trimming removed 4 bases from V and 0 bases from J, with 12 bases in between.

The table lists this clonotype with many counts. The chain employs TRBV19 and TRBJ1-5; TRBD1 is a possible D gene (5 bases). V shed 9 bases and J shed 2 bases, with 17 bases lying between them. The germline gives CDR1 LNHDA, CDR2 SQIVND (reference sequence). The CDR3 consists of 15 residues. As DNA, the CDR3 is TGTGCCAGCATAAACCCAGGGTGGGGCAATCAGCCCCAGCATTTT. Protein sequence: CASINPGWGNQPQHF.

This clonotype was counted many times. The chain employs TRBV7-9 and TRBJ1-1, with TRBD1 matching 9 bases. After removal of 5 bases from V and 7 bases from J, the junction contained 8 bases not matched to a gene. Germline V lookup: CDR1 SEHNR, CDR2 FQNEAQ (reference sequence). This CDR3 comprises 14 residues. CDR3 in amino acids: CASSIGQGTVEAFF. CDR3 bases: TGTGCCAGCAGCATAGGACAGGGGACTGTTGAAGCTTTCTTT.

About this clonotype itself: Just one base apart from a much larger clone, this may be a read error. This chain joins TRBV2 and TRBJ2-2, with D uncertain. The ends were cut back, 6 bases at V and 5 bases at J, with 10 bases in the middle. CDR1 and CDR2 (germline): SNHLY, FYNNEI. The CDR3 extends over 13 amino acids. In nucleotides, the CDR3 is TGTGCCAGCAGCCACGGTTGGACCGGGGAGCTGTTTTTT. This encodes CASSHGWTGELFF.

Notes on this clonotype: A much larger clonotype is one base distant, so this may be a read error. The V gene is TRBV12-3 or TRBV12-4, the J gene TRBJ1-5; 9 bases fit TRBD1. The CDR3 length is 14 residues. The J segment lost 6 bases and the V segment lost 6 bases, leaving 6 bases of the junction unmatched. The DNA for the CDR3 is TGTGCCAGCAGCGGACAGGGGACTGGTCAGCCCCAGCATTTT. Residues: CASSGQGTGQPQHF.

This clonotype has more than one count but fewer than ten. CDR3 DNA: TGTGCCACCAGTGATTTTACGGGGGGCCCAAACACCGGGGAGCTGTTTTTT. This sequence encodes CATSDFTGGPNTGELFF. The genes are TRBV24-1 and TRBJ2-2; TRBD2 might be the D (7 bases). The length of the CDR3 is 17 residues. Trimming left V 1 base short and J 2 bases short, with 13 bases between. Germline loops: CDR1 KGHDR, CDR2 SFDVKD.

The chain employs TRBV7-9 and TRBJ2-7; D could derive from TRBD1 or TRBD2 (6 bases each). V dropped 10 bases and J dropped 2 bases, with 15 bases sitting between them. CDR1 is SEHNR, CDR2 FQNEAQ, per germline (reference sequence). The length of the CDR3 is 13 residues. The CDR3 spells CATSNGGPYEQYF. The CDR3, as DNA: TGTGCCACCAGTAACGGGGGCCCCTACGAGCAGTACTTC.